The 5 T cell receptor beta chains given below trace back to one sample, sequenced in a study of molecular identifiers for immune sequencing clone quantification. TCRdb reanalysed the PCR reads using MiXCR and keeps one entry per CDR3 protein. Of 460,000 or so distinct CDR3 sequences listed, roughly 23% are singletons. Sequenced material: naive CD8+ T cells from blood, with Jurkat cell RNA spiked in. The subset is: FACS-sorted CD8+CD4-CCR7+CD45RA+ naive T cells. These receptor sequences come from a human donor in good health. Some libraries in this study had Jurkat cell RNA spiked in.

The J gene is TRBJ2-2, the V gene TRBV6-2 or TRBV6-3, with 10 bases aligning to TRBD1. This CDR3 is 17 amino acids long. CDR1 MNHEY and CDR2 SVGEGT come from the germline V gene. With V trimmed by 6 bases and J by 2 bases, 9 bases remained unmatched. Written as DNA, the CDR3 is TGTGCCAGCAGCCAGATGGACAGGGGGGTTAACACCGGGGAGCTGTTTTTT. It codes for CASSQMDRGVNTGELFF.

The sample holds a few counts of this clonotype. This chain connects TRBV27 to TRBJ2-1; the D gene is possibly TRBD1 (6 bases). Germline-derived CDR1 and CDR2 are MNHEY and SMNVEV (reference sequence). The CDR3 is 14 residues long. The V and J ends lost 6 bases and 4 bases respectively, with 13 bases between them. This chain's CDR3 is CASRLQGGYNEQFF. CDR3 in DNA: TGTGCCAGCAGATTACAGGGTGGATACAATGAGCAGTTCTTC.

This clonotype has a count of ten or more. CDR3: CASSSGLAGVNEQFF. CDR3 DNA: TGTGCCAGCAGCTCGGGACTAGCGGGGGTTAATGAGCAGTTCTTC. The chain has TRBV11-1 and TRBJ2-1, with TRBD2 identical over 14 bases. Per germline, CDR1 SGHAT and CDR2 FQDESV (reference sequence). The CDR3 is made up of 15 amino acids. Trimming removed 4 bases from V and 7 bases from J; junction bases left unmatched: 3.

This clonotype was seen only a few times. Here the CDR3 DNA reads TGTGCCAGCAGCTTAGGCTTATCCGGGGAGCTGTTTTTT. Residues: CASSLGLSGELFF. This rearrangement joins TRBV7-9 to TRBJ2-2; D is undetermined. Per the germline V gene, CDR1 is SEHNR and CDR2 is FQNEAQ (reference sequence). V lost 1 base and J 6 bases, leaving 6 bases between the germline ends. The CDR3 spans 13 residues.

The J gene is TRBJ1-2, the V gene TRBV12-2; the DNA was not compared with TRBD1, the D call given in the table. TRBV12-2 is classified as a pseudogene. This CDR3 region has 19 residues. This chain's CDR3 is CASRFNGRGNAPDNYGYTF. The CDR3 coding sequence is TGTGCAAGTCGCTTTAACGGTCGGGGAAATGCCCCCGACAACTATGGCTACACCTTC.